This T cell receptor (beta chain) was observed in a study of OX40 agonist ivuxolimab in advanced cancers. TCRdb's copy holds only in-frame clones and misses some; the assay was immunoSEQ multiplex PCR. The sample carries 98,000 or so clones, 91% recorded once. Germline trimming cut 0 bases from V and 6 bases from J; bases unmatched to any gene: 5. The V gene's germline CDR1 is SGHRS and CDR2 YFSETQ. CDR3 length: 15 amino acids. The chain is built from TRBV5-1 and TRBJ1-2; 10 nucleotides match TRBD1. The sample here was CD4+ or CD8+ T cells sorted from blood, taken in a trial of the OX40 agonist ivuxolimab. This sequence originates from an adult with an advanced solid tumor such as melanoma, head and neck, liver or kidney cancer. The CDR3 spells CASSLGGTGVDGYTF. CDR3 nucleotide sequence: TGCGCCAGCAGCTTGGGAGGGACAGGGGTTGATGGCTACACCTTC. Using reference TRBV5-1 and TRBJ1-2 for the parts outside the CDR3, the full variable domain is KAGVTQTPRYLIKTRGQQVTLSCSPISGHRSVSWYQQTPGQGLQFLFEYFSETQRNKGNFPGRFSGRQFSNSRSEMNVSTLELGDSALYLCASSLGGTGVDGYTFGSGTRLTVV.